Listed here are 23 T cell receptor beta chains from one sample, sequenced in a study of regulatory T cells in long-lasting Graves disease. Relying on iRepertoire HTBI primers and Arm-PCR of CDR3 regions, the team built TCR beta libraries. TCRdb re-called the multiplex PCR reads through MiXCR, storing one row per CDR3 protein. The sample has 600,000 to 800,000 distinct CDR3 sequences; about 30% are singletons. As for time point: persistent/refractory GD, antithyroid drugs over 5 years with positive TRAb. Preparation of the TCR library used RNA extracted from PBMCs. The sample consisted of peripheral blood mononuclear cells (PBMCs), taken when the disease was refractory, from a patient treated with antithyroid drugs. The receptors derive from a female donor with Graves disease.

The chain employs TRBV3-1 and TRBJ1-2, with D perhaps matching TRBD1 (5 bases). Germline V lookup: CDR1 LGHDT, CDR2 YNNKEL (reference sequence). V lost 3 bases and J lost 7, with 9 bases in between. The CDR3 is 12 amino acids. The CDR3 loop reads CASSQGDGGYTF. In DNA, the CDR3 is TGTGCCAGCAGCCAGGGGGATGGTGGCTACACCTTC.

The table lists this clonotype with a few counts. The chain employs TRBV19 and TRBJ2-7; tentative D call: TRBD1 (6 bases). CDR1 and CDR2 (germline): LNHDA, SQIVND (reference sequence). V was clipped by 3 bases and J by 1 base, with 7 bases between them. This CDR3 is 13 amino acids long. The CDR3 region is CASSMDRSYEQYF. CDR3 nucleotide sequence: TGTGCCAGTAGTATGGACAGATCCTACGAGCAGTACTTC.

As to this clonotype: A much larger clonotype is one base distant, so this may be a read error. This is likely a read error, given that the CDR3 carries no conserved phenylalanine or tryptophan at its end. This rearrangement joins TRBV6-1 to TRBJ1-1, with 9 bases aligning to TRBD1. J gave up 7 bases and V 6 bases, and 6 bases lay outside the gene matches. The germline gives CDR1 MNHNS, CDR2 SASEGT. The CDR3 is 13 residues long. The CDR3, as DNA: TGTGCCAGCAGAGAGACAGGGGGGCTTGAAGCTTTCCTT. As protein: CASRETGGLEAFL.

This clonotype was seen at least ten times. This chain connects TRBV12-3 or TRBV12-4 to TRBJ1-1, with 10 nucleotides matching TRBD1. With V trimmed by 6 bases and J by 6 bases, 7 bases remained unmatched. This CDR3 has 14 amino acids. The CDR3 reads CASSWGQGSAEAFF. The CDR3 DNA follows: TGTGCCAGCAGCTGGGGACAGGGGAGCGCTGAAGCTTTCTTT.

This rearrangement joins TRBV19 to TRBJ1-5; D might be TRBD1 (6 bases). The germline V and J ends were trimmed by 4 bases and 3 bases, with 16 bases remaining between them. The CDR3 runs to 16 residues. Germline CDR1 is LNHDA and CDR2 is SQIVND (reference sequence). The CDR3 coding sequence is TGTGCCAGTAGTAGTTCGCGGGGGACACACAATCAGCCCCAGCATTTT. Translating it yields CASSSSRGTHNQPQHF.

The chain recombines TRBV7-3 with TRBJ2-5; 8 bases agree with TRBD2. The J segment lost 5 bases and the V segment lost 2 bases, leaving 7 bases of the junction unmatched. This CDR3 region has 15 residues. Germline CDR1 SGHTA, CDR2 FQGTGA. DNA for the CDR3: TGTGCCAGCAGCTTATCCGGGACTAGTGTGGAGACCCAGTACTTC. Its translation is CASSLSGTSVETQYF.

In this sample, this clonotype turned up a few times. This chain uses TRBV6-1 with TRBJ2-7; possible D gene TRBD2, 6 bases. The CDR3 contains 14 residues. CDR1 is MNHNS, CDR2 SASEGT, per germline. The V and J ends lost 2 bases and 9 bases respectively, with 17 bases between them. This CDR3 is CASSESFPPGGQYF. DNA for the CDR3: TGTGCCAGCAGTGAATCTTTTCCCCCCGGGGGGCAGTACTTC.

In its sample, this clonotype was seen a few times. The rearrangement links TRBV6-1 to TRBJ1-1; maybe TRBD1 (6 bases). V lost 7 bases, J lost 4 bases, and 16 bases lay in between. This CDR3 has 14 residues. The V gene's germline CDR1 is MNHNS and CDR2 SASEGT. CDR3 sequence: CASIPGGAGTEAFF. The CDR3 coding sequence is TGTGCCAGCATCCCCGGGGGGGCTGGCACTGAAGCTTTCTTT.

This clonotype was seen repeatedly, ten times or more. CDR3 sequence: CASSEEGVWTEAFF. CDR3 coding DNA: TGTGCCAGCAGTGAAGAAGGGGTTTGGACTGAAGCTTTCTTT. The gene calls are TRBV6-1 and TRBJ1-1; maybe TRBD1 (5 bases). V gave up 1 base and J gave up 5 bases, with 11 bases separating them. The germline V gene encodes CDR1 MNHNS and CDR2 SASEGT. The CDR3 is made up of 14 amino acids.

V usage is TRBV25-1 and J usage is TRBJ1-6; D is unclear. The CDR3 sequence is 15 residues long. With 3 bases removed from V and 7 bases from J, the gap between germline ends came to 13 bases. Germline V gene lookup returns CDR1 MGHDK and CDR2 SYGVNS. CDR3 DNA: TGTGCCAGCAGTGATTCCGGCCATCCCAATTCACCCCTCCACTTT. Translated: CASSDSGHPNSPLHF.

This clonotype was detected a few times. CDR3 DNA sequence: TGTGCCAGCAGCTTAGAGTTGGGTAATCCCTATGGCTACACCTTC. It yields the protein CASSLELGNPYGYTF. The V and J genes are TRBV7-2 and TRBJ1-2; D gene ambiguous. Germline V CDR1 and CDR2: SGHTA, FQGNSA. The V end was cut by 1 base, the J end by 4 bases, with 13 bases between. This CDR3 has 15 amino acids. The whole variable domain, filled in from reference TRBV7-2 and TRBJ1-2, reads GAGVSQSPSNKVTEKGKDVELRCDPISGHTALYWYRQSLGQGLEFLIYFQGNSAPDKSGLPSDRFSAERTGGSVSTLTIQRTQQEDSAVYLCASSLELGNPYGYTFGSGTRLTVV.

The rearrangement joins TRBV10-3 to TRBJ2-3, with D uncertain. This CDR3 is 13 amino acids long. CDR1 and CDR2 from the germline V gene are ENHRY and SYGVKD. Deletions cut 7 bases from V and 0 bases from J, with 8 bases between. The CDR3 sequence is CAINGRSTDTQYF. The CDR3 coding sequence is TGTGCCATCAATGGTCGGAGCACAGATACGCAGTATTTT.

The V gene is TRBV5-6, the J gene TRBJ1-1, with D perhaps TRBD1 (5 bases). This CDR3 is 15 amino acids long. The germline CDR1 and CDR2 sequences are SGHDT and YYEEEE. Between the trimmed V and J ends, which lost 4 bases and 1 base, there was a span of 14 bases. In DNA form, the CDR3 reads TGTGCCAGCAGCCACGTGGGACGCCAGAACACTGAAGCTTTCTTT. This codes for CASSHVGRQNTEAFF. Full variable domain (outside the CDR3, taken from reference TRBV5-6 and TRBJ1-1): DAGVTQSPTHLIKTRGQQVTLRCSPKSGHDTVSWYQQALGQGPQFIFQYYEEEERQRGNFPDRFSGHQFPNYSSELNVNALLLGDSALYLCASSHVGRQNTEAFFGQGTRLTVV.

This clonotype showed up just a few times. The rearrangement joins TRBV29-1 to TRBJ1-1, with 9 bases aligning to TRBD1. This CDR3 comprises 13 residues. Germline V CDR1 and CDR2: SQVTM, ANQGSEA. J lost 5 bases, V lost 6 bases, and 7 bases had no gene match. The CDR3: CSVSTGGRTEAFF. The CDR3 DNA reads TGCAGCGTCTCGACAGGGGGGAGGACTGAAGCTTTCTTT.

V usage is TRBV28 and J usage is TRBJ1-3; 7 bases line up with TRBD1. From germline, CDR1 is MDHEN and CDR2 SYDVKM. Trimming at V came to 6 bases and at J to 3 bases, leaving 5 bases not matched to a gene. The length of the CDR3 is 14 residues. The CDR3 loop reads CASSPGQIGNTIYF. CDR3 DNA: TGTGCCAGCAGCCCGGGACAGATTGGAAACACCATATATTTT.

This clonotype was seen only a few times. The chain carries TRBV20-1 and TRBJ2-7, with no clear D. The CDR3 runs 13 residues. The V end lost 2 bases, the J end lost 3 bases, and 11 bases lay between the germline ends. Germline CDR1 and CDR2: DFQATT and SNEGSKA (reference sequence). CDR3 sequence (DNA): TGCAGTGCTAGATCGGACCGATTCTACGAGCAGTACTTC. It yields the protein CSARSDRFYEQYF.

The V and J genes are TRBV3-1 and TRBJ1-2, with 7 bases lining up with TRBD1. V lost 1 base and J lost 8; bases outside the gene matches: 7. The germline gives CDR1 LGHDT, CDR2 YNNKEL (reference sequence). This CDR3 contains 14 residues. This CDR3 reads CASSQGSGGRGYTF. In DNA, the CDR3 is TGTGCCAGCAGCCAAGGATCAGGGGGTAGAGGCTACACCTTC.

The chain combines TRBV11-2 with TRBJ2-1; possibly TRBD1 for D (5 bases). The V and J ends lost 4 bases and 12 bases respectively, with 16 bases between them. Germline-derived CDR1 and CDR2 are SGHAT and FQNNGV. The CDR3 consists of 13 residues. In DNA, the CDR3 is TGTGCCAGCAGCTCAACCCCGGATAGGGGGCAGTTCTTC. Translated, it gives CASSSTPDRGQFF.

The table lists this clonotype with many counts. The CDR3 loop reads CASSPGETQYF. The CDR3, as DNA: TGTGCCAGCAGCCCTGGAGAGACCCAGTACTTC. The chain combines TRBV18 with TRBJ2-5, with D unclear. Between the trimmed V and J ends, which lost 8 bases and 4 bases, there was a span of 8 bases. The CDR3 runs to 11 residues. Germline-derived CDR1 and CDR2 are KGHSH and LQKENI.

This clonotype was detected a few times. V is TRBV7-7 and J is TRBJ2-5, with 8 positions matching TRBD2. CDR1 is SSHAT and CDR2 is FNYEAQ in the germline V gene (reference sequence). The CDR3 loop spans 14 amino acids. V lost 2 bases to trimming and J lost 4 bases; unmatched junction nucleotides: 3. CDR3 loop: CASSLPGGLETQYF. CDR3 DNA sequence: TGTGCCAGCAGCTTACCGGGAGGGTTAGAGACCCAGTACTTC.

This clonotype has at least ten counts. This rearrangement joins TRBV2 to TRBJ1-1; D is possibly TRBD1 (5 bases). V lost 6 bases, J lost 1 base, and 9 bases lay in between. The length of the CDR3 is 13 residues. Germline lookup yields CDR1 SNHLY and CDR2 FYNNEI. The CDR3 sequence: CASRGDRNTEAFF. The DNA of the CDR3 is TGTGCCAGCAGGGGCGACAGGAACACTGAAGCTTTCTTT.

The chain is built from TRBV6-1 and TRBJ2-2; 8 bases are a match to TRBD2. The V gene's germline CDR1 is MNHNS and CDR2 SASEGT. This CDR3 is built from 14 residues. Trimming at V came to 0 bases and at J to 8 bases, leaving 2 bases not matched to a gene. The CDR3, as DNA: TGTGCCAGCAGTGAAGCGCAGCGGGAGGGGGAGCTGTTTTTT. It translates to CASSEAQREGELFF.

The table lists this clonotype with a few counts. V is TRBV6-1 and J is TRBJ2-1, with 7 bases fitting TRBD2. CDR1 and CDR2 (germline): MNHNS, SASEGT. The V segment lost 8 bases and the J segment 2 bases; nucleotides outside the gene matches: 9. The CDR3 sequence is 15 residues long. The CDR3 DNA follows: TGTGCCAGCGAAAAGCGGGATCTCGCCTACAATGAGCAGTTCTTC. Its protein is CASEKRDLAYNEQFF.